A single sample is the source of the 29 T cell receptor beta chains below, sequenced in a study of blood T cell repertoires in COVID-19. Clones were sequenced by immunoSEQ multiplex PCR, and TCRdb holds only the in-frame ones, with some missing. The sample lists about 190,000 clones; around 78% were seen once. The sequencing sample was made of peripheral blood. Receptors were obtained from a woman of 80 years or more with active or convalescent COVID-19.

This chain joins TRBV28 and TRBJ2-5; 14 nucleotides agree with TRBD2. V gave up 5 bases and J gave up 4 bases; unmatched junction bases: 15. Germline assignment: CDR1 MDHEN and CDR2 SYDVKM. This CDR3 comprises 19 residues. In DNA, the CDR3 is TGTGCCAGCAGTACAGAATCGGGACTAGCGGGGGTCTTTCGAGAGACCCAGTACTTC. Its protein is CASSTESGLAGVFRETQYF. Combining the CDR3 with reference TRBV28 and TRBJ2-5 gives the whole variable domain DVKVTQSSRYLVKRTGEKVFLECVQDMDHENMFWYRQDPGLGLRLIYFSYDVKMKEKGDIPEGYSVSREKKERFSLILESASTNQTSMYLCASSTESGLAGVFRETQYFGPGTRLLVL.

This rearrangement joins TRBV27 to TRBJ1-5; 7 bases are a match to TRBD1. Germline V CDR1 and CDR2: MNHEY, SMNVEV (reference sequence). The CDR3 is made up of 14 amino acids. The V segment lost 6 bases and the J segment 6 bases; nucleotides outside the gene matches: 8. The CDR3 loop is CASSPHRGGQPQHF. The CDR3 DNA follows: TGTGCCAGCAGCCCACACAGGGGTGGTCAGCCCCAGCATTTT.

The V call is TRBV11-2, the J call TRBJ1-2; D gene uncertain. Germline lookup yields CDR1 SGHAT and CDR2 FQNNGV. CDR3 length equals 15 residues. Between the trimmed V and J ends, which lost 1 base and 5 bases, there was a span of 14 bases. The CDR3 spells CASSLASGDNYGYTF. CDR3 nucleotides: TGTGCCAGCAGCTTAGCAAGCGGGGATAATTATGGCTACACCTTC. Full variable domain (remainder filled in from reference TRBV11-2 and TRBJ1-2): EAGVAQSPRYKIIEKRQSVAFWCNPISGHATLYWYQQILGQGPKLLIQFQNNGVVDDSQLPKDRFSAERLKGVDSTLKIQPAKLEDSAVYLCASSLASGDNYGYTFGSGTRLTVV.

The V call is TRBV6-6, the J call TRBJ2-7, with TRBD1 identical over 7 bases. This CDR3 spans 14 amino acids. Germline CDR1 MNHNY, CDR2 SVGAGI (reference sequence). V trimming: 2 bases; J trimming: 2 bases; junction bases outside the gene matches: 3. The CDR3 loop reads CASSYHRGTYEQYF. The CDR3 DNA is TGTGCCAGCAGTTACCACAGGGGTACCTACGAGCAGTACTTC.

The chain is built from TRBV6-5 and TRBJ1-6, with D maybe TRBD1 (5 bases). The germline V and J ends were trimmed by 6 bases and 8 bases, with 14 bases remaining between them. This CDR3 is built from 14 residues. CDR1 and CDR2 (germline): MNHEY, SVGAGI. The CDR3 reads CASRLGHGDSPLHF. CDR3 coding DNA: TGTGCCAGCAGGCTTGGACACGGAGATTCACCCCTCCACTTT.

The chain is built from TRBV18 and TRBJ2-3, with TRBD1 matching over 9 bases. CDR1 and CDR2 from the germline V gene are KGHSH and LQKENI. V lost 0 bases, J lost 3 bases, and 7 bases stayed unmatched. This CDR3 comprises 17 residues. The CDR3 DNA follows: TGTGCCAGCTCACCACCCTACGGGACAGGGAGTACAGATACGCAGTATTTT. This translates into CASSPPYGTGSTDTQYF. Filled out from reference TRBV18 and TRBJ2-3, the complete variable domain reads NAGVMQNPRHLVRRRGQEARLRCSPMKGHSHVYWYRQLPEEGLKFMVYLQKENIIDESGMPKERFSAEFPKEGPSILRIQQVVRGDSAAYFCASSPPYGTGSTDTQYFGPGTRLTVL.

The chain is built from TRBV4-1 and TRBJ1-6, with TRBD1 identical over 9 bases. Trimming removed 1 base from V and 10 bases from J; junction bases left unmatched: 8. Looked up from germline, CDR1 is MGHRA and CDR2 is YSYEKL. The CDR3 length is 16 residues. CDR3 nucleotides: TGCGCCAGCAGCCAAGGGCCGGGACAGGGTCACTCACCCCTCCACTTT. Residues: CASSQGPGQGHSPLHF.

This chain joins TRBV10-1 and TRBJ1-2; 7 nucleotides line up with TRBD1. The CDR3 consists of 14 residues. Trimming at V came to 3 bases and at J to 2 bases, leaving 3 bases not matched to a gene. Germline V gene data show CDR1 as WNHNN and CDR2 as SYGVQD (reference sequence). The CDR3 spells CASSEGTANYGYTF. CDR3 nucleotides: TGCGCCAGCAGTGAAGGGACAGCGAACTATGGCTACACCTTC.

The chain recombines TRBV9 with TRBJ1-4; tentatively, D is TRBD1 (6 bases). This CDR3 has 14 amino acids. CDR1 and CDR2 (germline): SGDLS, YYNGEE. Trimming took off 0 bases at V and 7 bases at J, with 10 bases between the two ends. DNA for the CDR3: TGTGCCAGCAGCGTAGGAGGGGGTAGTGAAAAACTGTTTTTT. Translating gives CASSVGGGSEKLFF. The full variable domain, in which reference TRBV9 and TRBJ1-4 provide the parts outside the CDR3, is DSGVTQTPKHLITATGQRVTLRCSPRSGDLSVYWYQQSLDQGLQFLIQYYNGEERAKGNILERFSAQQFPDLHSELNLSSLELGDSALYFCASSVGGGSEKLFFGSGTQLSVL.

J is TRBJ2-3 and V is TRBV5-6; D is unresolved. V lost 1 base and J 9 bases, leaving 12 bases between the germline ends. The CDR3 covers 13 residues. The germline V gene encodes CDR1 SGHDT and CDR2 YYEEEE. The CDR3, as DNA: TGTGCCAGCAGCTTGCGCCGAGCTGCGACGCAGTATTTT. Amino acids: CASSLRRAATQYF.

V usage is TRBV18 and J usage is TRBJ2-7; no clear D gene. Germline CDR1 and CDR2: KGHSH and LQKENI. The V and J ends lost 3 bases and 0 bases respectively, with 9 bases between them. The CDR3 covers 14 residues. The CDR3 nucleotides are TGTGCCAGCTCACCGGAACTATACTCCTACGAGCAGTACTTC. It specifies CASSPELYSYEQYF.

V usage is TRBV4-2 and J usage is TRBJ2-5, with 11 bases identical to TRBD2. The CDR3 covers 15 residues. CDR1 and CDR2 (germline): LGHNA, YNFKEQ. J was trimmed by 7 bases and V by 0 bases; bases with no gene match: 4. CDR3 sequence reads: CASSQDLAGGGTQYF. The DNA for the CDR3 is TGTGCCAGCAGCCAAGATCTAGCGGGGGGTGGGACCCAGTACTTC.

This clone was counted a single time. The chain combines TRBV7-2 with TRBJ2-7; 11 bases fit TRBD2. V was pared by 4 bases and J by 1 base, with 6 bases of the junction left unmatched. This CDR3 has 16 amino acids. CDR1 and CDR2 (germline): SGHTA, FQGNSA. The CDR3 DNA follows: TGTGCCAGCAGCTCCCCTAGGACTAGCGGGTCCTACGAGCAGTACTTC. Protein product: CASSSPRTSGSYEQYF.

V is TRBV7-6 and J is TRBJ2-1, with TRBD2 identical over 7 bases. Trimming at V came to 5 bases and at J to 10 bases, leaving 14 bases not matched to a gene. Germline V gene sequence: CDR1 SGHVS, CDR2 FNYEAQ. CDR3 length: 15 amino acids. The CDR3 sequence is CASSPAPLAAEEQFF. The CDR3 bases are TGTGCCAGCAGCCCAGCTCCCCTAGCGGCAGAAGAGCAGTTCTTC.

This chain links TRBV2 with TRBJ1-6; D not resolved. Germline lookup yields CDR1 SNHLY and CDR2 FYNNEI. The CDR3 is 13 amino acids. Trimming stripped 7 bases from V and 9 bases from J, with 13 bases between. This chain's CDR3 is CASKSPTISPLHF. CDR3 sequence (DNA): TGTGCCAGCAAATCTCCGACAATTTCACCCCTCCACTTT.

The J gene is TRBJ2-7, the V gene TRBV28; TRBD1 aligns across 11 bases. From germline, CDR1 is MDHEN and CDR2 SYDVKM. The ends lost 5 bases at V and 5 bases at J; junction bases unmatched: 5. This CDR3 has 14 residues. The CDR3: CASSGTGGTDEQYF. The DNA for the CDR3 is TGTGCCAGCAGTGGGACAGGGGGAACGGACGAGCAGTACTTC. Using reference TRBV28 and TRBJ2-7 for the parts outside the CDR3, the full variable domain is DVKVTQSSRYLVKRTGEKVFLECVQDMDHENMFWYRQDPGLGLRLIYFSYDVKMKEKGDIPEGYSVSREKKERFSLILESASTNQTSMYLCASSGTGGTDEQYFGPGTRLTVT.

This clone has more than one count but fewer than ten. The rearrangement joins TRBV3-1 (or the pseudogene TRBV3-2) to TRBJ2-2, with TRBD1 matching 9 bases. Trimming at V came to 2 bases and at J to 0 bases, leaving 10 bases not matched to a gene. Germline-derived CDR1 and CDR2 are LGHDT and YNNKEL (reference sequence). The CDR3 runs 19 residues. CDR3 region: CASSQYGTGFSPNTGELFF. For the CDR3, the DNA is TGTGCCAGCAGCCAATACGGGACAGGGTTTTCGCCGAACACCGGGGAGCTGTTTTTT.

The V call is TRBV21-1, the J call TRBJ2-5; TRBD1, the table's D call, lacks a check against the DNA. TRBV21-1 is tagged as a pseudogene. CDR3 length: 16 residues. CDR3 in amino acids: CASSKAPTGGQETQYF. The DNA of the CDR3 is TGTGCCAGCAGCAAAGCGCCGACAGGGGGACAAGAGACCCAGTACTTC.

The J gene is TRBJ1-1, the V gene TRBV5-1; 7 bases agree with TRBD1. The trim removed 4 bases at V and 6 bases at J, leaving 6 bases unmatched. The CDR3 has 13 amino acids. Germline V gene data show CDR1 as SGHRS and CDR2 as YFSETQ. The CDR3 DNA follows: TGCGCCAGCAGCCACAGACAGGGAGCTGAAGCTTTCTTT. Protein: CASSHRQGAEAFF. The variable domain in full, with the rest retrieved from reference TRBV5-1 and TRBJ1-1, is KAGVTQTPRYLIKTRGQQVTLSCSPISGHRSVSWYQQTPGQGLQFLFEYFSETQRNKGNFPGRFSGRQFSNSRSEMNVSTLELGDSALYLCASSHRQGAEAFFGQGTRLTVV.

This clone showed up just a few times. The V gene is TRBV5-6, the J gene TRBJ2-7; weak D call: TRBD1 (6 bases). From germline, CDR1 is SGHDT and CDR2 YYEEEE. This CDR3 has 13 amino acids. Trimming left V 4 bases short and J 3 bases short, with 11 bases between. The CDR3 coding sequence is TGTGCCAGCAGCCCCCTGGACAGCTACGAGCAGTACTTC. Protein: CASSPLDSYEQYF. The complete variable domain, with remaining parts taken from reference TRBV5-6 and TRBJ2-7, reads DAGVTQSPTHLIKTRGQQVTLRCSPKSGHDTVSWYQQALGQGPQFIFQYYEEEERQRGNFPDRFSGHQFPNYSSELNVNALLLGDSALYLCASSPLDSYEQYFGPGTRLTVT.

This chain links TRBV24-1 with TRBJ1-5; D gene unclear. CDR3 length: 10 residues. Germline V gene sequence: CDR1 KGHDR, CDR2 SFDVKD. The germline V and J ends were trimmed by 9 bases and 5 bases, with 4 bases remaining between them. This CDR3 reads CATRDQPQHF. CDR3 coding DNA: TGTGCCACCCGAGATCAGCCCCAGCATTTT.

This chain links TRBV4-1 with TRBJ1-2, with TRBD1 identical over 9 bases. CDR3 length: 15 residues. Germline V gene data show CDR1 as MGHRA and CDR2 as YSYEKL. After removal of 3 bases from V and 4 bases from J, the junction contained 6 bases not matched to a gene. CDR3 sequence: CASSQRTGAAYGYTF. The CDR3 region has the DNA TGCGCCAGCAGCCAGCGGACAGGGGCCGCCTATGGCTACACCTTC.

The V gene is TRBV15, the J gene TRBJ1-4; the D is unclear. Trimming took off 0 bases at V and 0 bases at J, with 5 bases between the two ends. Per germline, CDR1 LNHNV and CDR2 YYDKDF (reference sequence). The CDR3 is 15 amino acids. The CDR3 region is CATSRDVATNEKLFF. Here the CDR3 DNA reads TGTGCCACCAGCAGAGATGTAGCAACTAATGAAAAACTGTTTTTT.

The rearrangement links TRBV7-8 to TRBJ2-7, with D possibly being TRBD2 (5 bases). The CDR3 covers 15 residues. Germline V gene lookup returns CDR1 SGHVS and CDR2 FQNEAQ. The V gene lost 4 bases and the J gene lost 5 bases, with 18 bases spanning the gap. Written as DNA, the CDR3 is TGTGCCAGCAGCTCCGACGACTACATGGACGACGAGCAGTACTTC. This gives the protein CASSSDDYMDDEQYF.

This chain joins TRBV19 and TRBJ1-5; a weak D match, TRBD1 (5 bases). Trimming pared 3 bases from V and 1 base from J, leaving 13 bases between. The V gene's germline CDR1 is LNHDA and CDR2 SQIVND (reference sequence). CDR3 length: 16 residues. CDR3 residues: CASSISRVGSNQPQHF. The CDR3 DNA reads as TGTGCCAGTAGTATCTCCAGGGTAGGGAGCAATCAGCCCCAGCATTTT.

The chain has TRBV2 and TRBJ1-5; D gene unclear. V was cut by 7 bases and J by 4 bases, with 11 bases left in between. This CDR3 contains 13 residues. The germline V gene encodes CDR1 SNHLY and CDR2 FYNNEI. The CDR3 nucleotides are TGTGCCAGCAAAGACACTCAGAATCAGCCCCAGCATTTT. Translating it yields CASKDTQNQPQHF. The full variable domain, its missing parts supplied by reference TRBV2 and TRBJ1-5, is EPEVTQTPSHQVTQMGQEVILRCVPISNHLYFYWYRQILGQKVEFLVSFYNNEISEKSEIFDDQFSVERPDGSNFTLKIRSTKLEDSAMYFCASKDTQNQPQHFGDGTRLSIL.

In this sample, this clone turned up once. This chain connects TRBV19 to TRBJ1-5, with D possibly matching TRBD1 (5 bases). The germline gives CDR1 LNHDA, CDR2 SQIVND (reference sequence). Trimming took off 1 base at V and 2 bases at J, with 15 bases between the two ends. The CDR3 totals 17 residues. The CDR3 region has the DNA TGTGCCAGTAGTATAGGATTCGGGGGAGGACGCAATCAGCCCCAGCATTTT. It specifies CASSIGFGGGRNQPQHF. Drawing the rest from reference TRBV19 and TRBJ1-5, the complete variable domain is DGGITQSPKYLFRKEGQNVTLSCEQNLNHDAMYWYRQDPGQGLRLIYYSQIVNDFQKGDIAEGYSVSREKKESFPLTVTSAQKNPTAFYLCASSIGFGGGRNQPQHFGDGTRLSIL.

The chain joins TRBV9 to TRBJ2-7, with 7 nucleotides matching TRBD1. The junction had 7 bases not matched to a gene; V was cut back by 3 bases and J by 1 base. Germline V lookup: CDR1 SGDLS, CDR2 YYNGEE. The CDR3 runs 15 residues. CDR3 in DNA: TGTGCCAGCAGCGAAGGACAGGCAGGATCCTACGAGCAGTACTTC. This translates into CASSEGQAGSYEQYF.

The gene calls are TRBV25-1 and TRBJ2-1; 12 bases fit TRBD2. V was pared by 4 bases and J by 8 bases, with 6 bases of the junction left unmatched. CDR1 and CDR2 (germline): MGHDK, SYGVNS. The CDR3 runs 15 residues. CDR3 in amino acids: CASSGTSGGLHEQFF. CDR3 DNA: TGTGCCAGCAGTGGTACTAGCGGGGGGCTCCATGAGCAGTTCTTC.